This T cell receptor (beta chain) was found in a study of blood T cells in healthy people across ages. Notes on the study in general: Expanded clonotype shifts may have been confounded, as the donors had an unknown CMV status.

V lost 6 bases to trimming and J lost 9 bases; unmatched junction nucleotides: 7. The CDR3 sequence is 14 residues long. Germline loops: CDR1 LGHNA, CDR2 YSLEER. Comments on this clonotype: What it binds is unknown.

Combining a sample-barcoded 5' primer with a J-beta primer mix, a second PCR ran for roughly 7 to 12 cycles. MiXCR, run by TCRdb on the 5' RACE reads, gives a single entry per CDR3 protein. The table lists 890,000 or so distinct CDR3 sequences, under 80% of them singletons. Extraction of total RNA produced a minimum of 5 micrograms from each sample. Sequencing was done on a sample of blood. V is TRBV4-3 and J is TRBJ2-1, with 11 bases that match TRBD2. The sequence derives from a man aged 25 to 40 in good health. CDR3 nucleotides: TGCGCCAGCAGTCAATTAGCGGGAGGGCGTGAGCAGTTCTTC. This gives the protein CASSQLAGGREQFF.